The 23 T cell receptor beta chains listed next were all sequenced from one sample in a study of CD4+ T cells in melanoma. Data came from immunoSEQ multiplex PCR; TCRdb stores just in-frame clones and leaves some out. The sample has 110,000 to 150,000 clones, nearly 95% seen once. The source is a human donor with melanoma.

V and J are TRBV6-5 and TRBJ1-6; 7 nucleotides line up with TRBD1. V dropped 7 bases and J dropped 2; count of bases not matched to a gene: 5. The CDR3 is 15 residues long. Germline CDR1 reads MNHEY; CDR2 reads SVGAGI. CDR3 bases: TGTGCCAGCACCAGGGGGGAAACCTATAATTCACCCCTCCACTTT. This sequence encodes CASTRGETYNSPLHF.

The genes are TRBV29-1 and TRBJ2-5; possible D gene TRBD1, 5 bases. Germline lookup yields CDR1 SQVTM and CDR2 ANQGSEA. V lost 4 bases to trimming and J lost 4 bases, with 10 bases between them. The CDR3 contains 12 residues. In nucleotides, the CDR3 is TGCAGCGTTGGGCCGCAGGGAGAGACCCAGTACTTC. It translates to CSVGPQGETQYF.

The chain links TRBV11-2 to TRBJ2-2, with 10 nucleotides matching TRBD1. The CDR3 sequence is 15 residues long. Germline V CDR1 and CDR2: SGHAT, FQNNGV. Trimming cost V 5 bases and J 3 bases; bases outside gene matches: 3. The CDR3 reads CASSPDRGYTGELFF. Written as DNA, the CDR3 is TGTGCCAGCAGCCCGGACAGGGGGTACACCGGGGAGCTGTTTTTT. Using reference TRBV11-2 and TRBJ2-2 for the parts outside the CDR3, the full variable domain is EAGVAQSPRYKIIEKRQSVAFWCNPISGHATLYWYQQILGQGPKLLIQFQNNGVVDDSQLPKDRFSAERLKGVDSTLKIQPAKLEDSAVYLCASSPDRGYTGELFFGEGSRLTVL.

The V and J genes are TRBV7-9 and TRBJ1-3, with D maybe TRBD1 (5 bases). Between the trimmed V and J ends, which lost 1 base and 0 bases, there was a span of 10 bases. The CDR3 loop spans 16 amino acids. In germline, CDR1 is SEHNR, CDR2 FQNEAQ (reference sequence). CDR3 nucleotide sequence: TGTGCCAGCAGCTTAGTACCAGGGCGCTCTGGAAACACCATATATTTT. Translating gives CASSLVPGRSGNTIYF.

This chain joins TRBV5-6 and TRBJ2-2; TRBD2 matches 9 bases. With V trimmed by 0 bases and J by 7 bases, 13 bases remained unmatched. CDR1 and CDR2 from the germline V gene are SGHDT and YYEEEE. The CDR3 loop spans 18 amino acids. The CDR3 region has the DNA TGTGCCAGCAGCTTGGCCCTGGCGGGGGGGCAGGTTGGCGGGGAGCTGTTTTTT. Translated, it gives CASSLALAGGQVGGELFF.

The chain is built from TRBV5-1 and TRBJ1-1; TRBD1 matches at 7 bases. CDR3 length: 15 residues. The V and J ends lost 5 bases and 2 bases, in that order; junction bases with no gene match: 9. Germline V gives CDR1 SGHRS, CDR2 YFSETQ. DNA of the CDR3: TGCGCCAGCAGGACCCAGGGGGGGATAAACACTGAAGCTTTCTTT. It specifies CASRTQGGINTEAFF.

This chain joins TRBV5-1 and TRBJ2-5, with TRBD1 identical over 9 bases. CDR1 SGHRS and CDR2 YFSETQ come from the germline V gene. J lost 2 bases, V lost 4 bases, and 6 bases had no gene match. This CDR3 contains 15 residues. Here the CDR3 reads CASSRYRGHQETQYF. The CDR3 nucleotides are TGCGCCAGCAGCAGGTACAGGGGGCATCAAGAGACCCAGTACTTC.

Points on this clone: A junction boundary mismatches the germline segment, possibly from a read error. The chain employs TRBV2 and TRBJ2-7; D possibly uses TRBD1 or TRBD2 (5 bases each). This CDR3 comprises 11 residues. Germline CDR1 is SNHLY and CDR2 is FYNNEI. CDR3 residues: CAGRDLYEQYF. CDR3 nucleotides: TGTGCCGGCAGGGACCTCTACGAGCAGTACTTC.

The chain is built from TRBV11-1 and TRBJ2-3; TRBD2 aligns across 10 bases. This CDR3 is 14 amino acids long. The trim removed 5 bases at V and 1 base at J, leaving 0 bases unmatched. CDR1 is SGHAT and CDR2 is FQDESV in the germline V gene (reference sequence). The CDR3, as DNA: TGTGCCAGCAGCACTAGCGGGGGCACAGATACGCAGTATTTT. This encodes CASSTSGGTDTQYF.

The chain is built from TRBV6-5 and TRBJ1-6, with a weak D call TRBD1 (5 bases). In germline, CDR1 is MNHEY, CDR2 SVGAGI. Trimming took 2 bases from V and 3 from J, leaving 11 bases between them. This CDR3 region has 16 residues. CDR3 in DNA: TGTGCCAGCAGTTACGGAGAAAGGGGCTATAATTCACCCCTCCACTTT. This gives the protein CASSYGERGYNSPLHF.

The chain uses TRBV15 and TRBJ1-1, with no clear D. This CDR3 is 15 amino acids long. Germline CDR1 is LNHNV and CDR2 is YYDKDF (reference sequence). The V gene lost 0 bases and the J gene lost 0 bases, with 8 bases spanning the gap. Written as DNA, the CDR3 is TGTGCCACCAGCAGAGAGAGGCGAGTGAACACTGAAGCTTTCTTT. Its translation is CATSRERRVNTEAFF.

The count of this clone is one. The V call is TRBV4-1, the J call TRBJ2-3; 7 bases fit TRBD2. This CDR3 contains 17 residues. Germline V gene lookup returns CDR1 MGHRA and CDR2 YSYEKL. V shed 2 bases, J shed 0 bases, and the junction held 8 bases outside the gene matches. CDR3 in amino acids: CASSQPRSGVSTDTQYF. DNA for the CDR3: TGCGCCAGCAGCCAACCCCGGAGCGGGGTAAGCACAGATACGCAGTATTTT.

CDR3 amino acids: CASSKIQGFMHF. The DNA for the CDR3 is TGTGCCAGCAGTAAAATACAGGGCTTCATGCATTTT. This chain joins TRBV6-1 and TRBJ1-5; maybe TRBD1 (6 bases). The germline CDR1 and CDR2 sequences are MNHNS and SASEGT. V was cut by 5 bases and J by 15 bases, with 17 bases left in between. The CDR3 covers 12 residues.

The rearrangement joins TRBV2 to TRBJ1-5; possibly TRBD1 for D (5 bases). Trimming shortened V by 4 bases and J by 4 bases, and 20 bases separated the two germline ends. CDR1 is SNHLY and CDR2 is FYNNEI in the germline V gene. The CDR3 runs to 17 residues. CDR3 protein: CASSGETTGPLNQPQHF. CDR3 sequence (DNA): TGTGCCAGCAGTGGGGAGACCACGGGACCGCTAAATCAGCCCCAGCATTTT.

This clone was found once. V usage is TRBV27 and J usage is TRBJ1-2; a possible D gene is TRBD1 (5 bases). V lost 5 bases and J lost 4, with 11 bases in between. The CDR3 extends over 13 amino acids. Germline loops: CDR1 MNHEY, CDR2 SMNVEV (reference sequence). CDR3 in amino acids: CASSGDGIYGYTF. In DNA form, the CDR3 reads TGTGCCAGCAGTGGGGACGGGATCTATGGCTACACCTTC.

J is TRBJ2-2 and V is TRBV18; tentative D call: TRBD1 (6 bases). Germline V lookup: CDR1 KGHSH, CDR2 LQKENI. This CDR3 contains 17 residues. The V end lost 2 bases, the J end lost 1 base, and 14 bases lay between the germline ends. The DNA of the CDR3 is TGTGCCAGCTCACCAACATTAGGACAGAAGAACACCGGGGAGCTGTTTTTT. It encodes CASSPTLGQKNTGELFF.

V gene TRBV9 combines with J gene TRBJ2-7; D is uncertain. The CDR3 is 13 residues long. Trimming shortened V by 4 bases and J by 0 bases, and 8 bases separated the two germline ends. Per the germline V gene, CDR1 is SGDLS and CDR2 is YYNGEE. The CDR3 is CASSPRSSYEQYF. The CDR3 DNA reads TGTGCCAGCAGCCCCCGCAGCTCCTACGAGCAGTACTTC.

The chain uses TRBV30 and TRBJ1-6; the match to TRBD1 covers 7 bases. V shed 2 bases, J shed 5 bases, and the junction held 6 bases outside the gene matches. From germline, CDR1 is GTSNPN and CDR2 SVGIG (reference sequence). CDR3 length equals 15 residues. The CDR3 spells CAWSLTGYDNSPLHF. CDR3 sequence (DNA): TGTGCCTGGAGTTTGACAGGGTACGATAATTCACCCCTCCACTTT.

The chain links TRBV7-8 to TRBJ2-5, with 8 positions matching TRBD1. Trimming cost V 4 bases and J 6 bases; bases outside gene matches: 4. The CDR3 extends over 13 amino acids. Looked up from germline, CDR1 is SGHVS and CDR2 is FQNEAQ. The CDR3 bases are TGTGCCAGCAGCTGGACAGGGAGTCAGACCCAGTACTTC. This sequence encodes CASSWTGSQTQYF.

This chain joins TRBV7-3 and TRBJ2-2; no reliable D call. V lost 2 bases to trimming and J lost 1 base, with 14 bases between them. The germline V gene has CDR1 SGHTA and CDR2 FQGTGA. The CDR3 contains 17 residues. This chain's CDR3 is CASSLSRHNGNTGELFF. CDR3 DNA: TGTGCCAGCAGCTTATCTCGCCACAATGGGAACACCGGGGAGCTGTTTTTT.

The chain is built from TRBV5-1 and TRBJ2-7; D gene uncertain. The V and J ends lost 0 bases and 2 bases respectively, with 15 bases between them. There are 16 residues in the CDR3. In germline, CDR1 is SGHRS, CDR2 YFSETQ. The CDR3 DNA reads TGCGCCAGCAGCTTGGGACACCCGGGCCCTACCTACGAGCAGTACTTC. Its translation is CASSLGHPGPTYEQYF.

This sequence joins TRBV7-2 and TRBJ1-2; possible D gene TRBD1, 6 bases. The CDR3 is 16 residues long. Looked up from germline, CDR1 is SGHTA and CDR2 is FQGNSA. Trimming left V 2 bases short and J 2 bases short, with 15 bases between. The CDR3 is CASSLRGGDGNYGYTF. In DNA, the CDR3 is TGTGCCAGCAGCTTAAGGGGGGGGGACGGGAACTATGGCTACACCTTC. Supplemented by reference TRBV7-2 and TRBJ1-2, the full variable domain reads GAGVSQSPSNKVTEKGKDVELRCDPISGHTALYWYRQSLGQGLEFLIYFQGNSAPDKSGLPSDRFSAERTGGSVSTLTIQRTQQEDSAVYLCASSLRGGDGNYGYTFGSGTRLTVV.

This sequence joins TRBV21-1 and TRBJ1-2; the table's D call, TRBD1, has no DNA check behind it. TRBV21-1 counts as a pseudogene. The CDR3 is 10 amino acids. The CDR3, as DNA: TGTGCCAGCATCAGCTATGGCTACACCTTC. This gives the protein CASISYGYTF.